Sequencing of this TCR beta chain was carried out in a study of blood T cell repertoires in COVID-19. Looking at the study overall: Sites in the United States, Italy and Spain provided acute and convalescent COVID-19 samples. Nucleic acid was either cDNA or gDNA, and it came from T cells, B-cell-depleted T cells, or PBMCs.

This clone was recorded at least ten times. Authors' processing steps: Estimates of nucleated cell counts were drawn from the amplification of reference gene primers. The assay was immunoSEQ multiplex PCR, and TCRdb's table has in-frame clones only and misses some. That table furnishes V, J and clone size, whereas the DNA furnished D and trimming. Of about 200,000 clones in the sample, about four fifths were seen once. Seattle's cohort entered during active infection and was followed longitudinally. Germline V gives CDR1 LNHDA, CDR2 SQIVND (reference sequence). The CDR3 contains 16 residues. The ends were cut back, 6 bases at V and 0 bases at J, with 18 bases in the middle.

Sequencing was done on a sample of peripheral blood. The TCR originated in a middle-aged woman with COVID-19, enrolled during active disease. The J gene is TRBJ2-7, the V gene TRBV19; a weak D match, TRBD2 (7 bases). This chain's CDR3 is CASSRGGAGLSYEQYF. The CDR3 coding sequence is TGTGCCAGTAGCCGAGGGGGGGCGGGCCTCTCCTACGAGCAGTACTTC.